This T cell receptor beta chain is from a study of control samples from healthy donors and cancer patients (dated by TCRdb to about 2020). According to the germline V gene, CDR1 reads SQVTM and CDR2 reads ANQGSEA. Its CDR3 holds 17 amino acids, cysteine through phenylalanine. The DNA shown is the 51-base CDR3, in frame from base 1. Between the V and J ends, shortened by 1 base and 4 bases respectively, the junction contains 22 bases. To note about this clone: The antigen this receptor binds is unknown. Within one base of it there is no much larger clone, and no base qualities were kept.

Library prep was done by the immunoSEQ multiplex PCR assay. Entries here come from immuneACCESS through TCRdb and include only in-frame sequences with V and J called. Some clones fail to appear in such tables; in the studies checked, an unresolved V gene covers under half of the shortfall, and the cause of the remainder is unknown. In this sample the table shows around 140,000 clones, over 80% of which occur a single time. The leading ten clones occupy about 2.2% of the sample. This sequence uses TRBV29-1 and TRBJ2-5; TRBD2 is a weak D gene call, 7 bases matching. This sequence originates from a woman in her 50s in good health. Sequencing was carried out using blood. DNA sequence: TGCAGCGTTGAAGCCCCCAGGGGATTGGGCGGGGGAGAGACCCAGTACTTC. Its protein is CSVEAPRGLGGGETQYF.